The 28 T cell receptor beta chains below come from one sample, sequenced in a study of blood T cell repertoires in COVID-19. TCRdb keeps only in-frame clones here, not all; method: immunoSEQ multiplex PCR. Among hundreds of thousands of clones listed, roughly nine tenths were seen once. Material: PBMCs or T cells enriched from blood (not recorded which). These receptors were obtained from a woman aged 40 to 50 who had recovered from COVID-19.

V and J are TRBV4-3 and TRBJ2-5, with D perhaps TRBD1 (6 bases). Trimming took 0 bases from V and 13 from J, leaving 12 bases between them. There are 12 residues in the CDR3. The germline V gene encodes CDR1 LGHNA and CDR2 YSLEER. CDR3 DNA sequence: TGCGCCAGCAGCCAAGATAAGGGGGTTTGGTACTTC. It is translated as CASSQDKGVWYF.

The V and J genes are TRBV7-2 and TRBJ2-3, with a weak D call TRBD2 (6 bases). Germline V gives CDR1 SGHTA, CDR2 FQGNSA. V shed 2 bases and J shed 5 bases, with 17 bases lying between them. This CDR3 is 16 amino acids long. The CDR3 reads CASSLYELALGDTQYF. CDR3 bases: TGTGCCAGCAGCTTATACGAACTAGCCCTGGGAGATACGCAGTATTTT.

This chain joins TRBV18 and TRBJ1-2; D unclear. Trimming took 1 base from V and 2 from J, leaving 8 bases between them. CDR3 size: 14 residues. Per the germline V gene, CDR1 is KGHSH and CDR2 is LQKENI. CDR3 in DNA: TGTGCCAGCTCACCACTCCAGACAAACTATGGCTACACCTTC. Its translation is CASSPLQTNYGYTF.

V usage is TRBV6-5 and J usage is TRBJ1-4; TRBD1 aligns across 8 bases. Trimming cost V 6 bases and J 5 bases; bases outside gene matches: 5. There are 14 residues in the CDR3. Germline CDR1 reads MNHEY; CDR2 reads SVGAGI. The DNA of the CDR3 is TGTGCCAGCAGCACGGACAGGGCCAATGAAAAACTGTTTTTT. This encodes CASSTDRANEKLFF.

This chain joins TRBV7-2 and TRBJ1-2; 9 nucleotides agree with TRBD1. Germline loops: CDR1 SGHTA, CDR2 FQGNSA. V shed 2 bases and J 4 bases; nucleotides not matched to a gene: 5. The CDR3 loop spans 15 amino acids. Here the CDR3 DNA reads TGTGCCAGCAGCTTAACCCCGGGACAGGGCTATGGCTACACCTTC. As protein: CASSLTPGQGYGYTF.

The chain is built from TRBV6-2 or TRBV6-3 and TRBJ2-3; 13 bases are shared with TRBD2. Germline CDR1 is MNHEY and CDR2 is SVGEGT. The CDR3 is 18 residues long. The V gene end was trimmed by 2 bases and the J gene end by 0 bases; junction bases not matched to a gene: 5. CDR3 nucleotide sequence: TGTGCCAGCAGTTACAGCGTGGGACTAGCGGGGAGCACAGATACGCAGTATTTT. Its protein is CASSYSVGLAGSTDTQYF.

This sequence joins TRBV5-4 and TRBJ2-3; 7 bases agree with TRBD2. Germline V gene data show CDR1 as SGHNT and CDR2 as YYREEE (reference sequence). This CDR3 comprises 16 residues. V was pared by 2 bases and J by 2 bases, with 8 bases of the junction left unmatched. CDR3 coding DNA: TGTGCCAGCAGCTTCCCGAGCGGGGTCAACACAGATACGCAGTATTTT. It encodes CASSFPSGVNTDTQYF. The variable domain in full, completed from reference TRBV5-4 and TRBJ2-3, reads ETGVTQSPTHLIKTRGQQVTLRCSSQSGHNTVSWYQQALGQGPQFIFQYYREEENGRGNFPPRFSGLQFPNYSSELNVNALELDDSALYLCASSFPSGVNTDTQYFGPGTRLTVL.

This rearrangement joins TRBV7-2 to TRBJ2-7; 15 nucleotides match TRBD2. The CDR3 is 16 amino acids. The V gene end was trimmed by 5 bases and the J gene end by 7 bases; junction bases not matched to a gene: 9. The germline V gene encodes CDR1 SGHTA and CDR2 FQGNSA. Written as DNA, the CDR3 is TGTGCCAGCAGCCGCCGGACTAGCGGGAGGGCGGAAGAGCAGTACTTC. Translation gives CASSRRTSGRAEEQYF.

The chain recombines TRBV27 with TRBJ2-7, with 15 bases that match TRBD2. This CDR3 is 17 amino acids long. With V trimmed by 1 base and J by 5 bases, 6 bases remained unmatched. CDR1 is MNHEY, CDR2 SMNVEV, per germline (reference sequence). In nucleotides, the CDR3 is TGTGCCAGCAGTTTATTAGGACTAGCGGGAGGGCCCCACGAGCAGTACTTC. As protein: CASSLLGLAGGPHEQYF.

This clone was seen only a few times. DNA of the CDR3: TGTGCCAGCAGTGAAGTGGGAGCCCCCCCACCACCCCTCCACTTT. Its protein product is CASSEVGAPPPPLHF. This chain uses TRBV6-1 with TRBJ1-6, with D unclear. The germline V gene has CDR1 MNHNS and CDR2 SASEGT. The CDR3 runs 15 residues. The ends were cut back, 1 base at V and 11 bases at J, with 15 bases in the middle.

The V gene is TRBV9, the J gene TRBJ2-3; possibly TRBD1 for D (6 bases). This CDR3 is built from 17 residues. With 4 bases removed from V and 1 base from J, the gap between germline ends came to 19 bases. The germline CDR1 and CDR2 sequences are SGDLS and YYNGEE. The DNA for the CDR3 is TGTGCCAGCAGCCCAGTACTGGGGGCGCACGGCACAGATACGCAGTATTTT. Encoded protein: CASSPVLGAHGTDTQYF.

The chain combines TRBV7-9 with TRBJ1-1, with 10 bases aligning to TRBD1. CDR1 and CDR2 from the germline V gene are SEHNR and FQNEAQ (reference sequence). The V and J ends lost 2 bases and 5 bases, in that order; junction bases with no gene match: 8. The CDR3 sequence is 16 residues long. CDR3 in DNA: TGTGCCAGCAGCTTACCGACAGGGGGCAATTTGACTGAAGCTTTCTTT. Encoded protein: CASSLPTGGNLTEAFF.

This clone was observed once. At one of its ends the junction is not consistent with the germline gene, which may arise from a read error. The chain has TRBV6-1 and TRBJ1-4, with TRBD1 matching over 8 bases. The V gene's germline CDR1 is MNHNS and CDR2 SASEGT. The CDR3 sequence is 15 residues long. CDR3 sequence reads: CASREVDRANEKLFF. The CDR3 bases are TGTGCCAGCAGGGAAGTGGACAGGGCTAATGAAAAACTGTTTTTT.

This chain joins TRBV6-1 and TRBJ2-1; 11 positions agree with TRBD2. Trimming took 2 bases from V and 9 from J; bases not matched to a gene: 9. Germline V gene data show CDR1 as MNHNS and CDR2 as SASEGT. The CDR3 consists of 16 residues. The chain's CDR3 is CASSEFSGRARGEQFF. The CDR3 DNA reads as TGTGCCAGCAGTGAATTTAGCGGGAGGGCCCGGGGTGAGCAGTTCTTC.

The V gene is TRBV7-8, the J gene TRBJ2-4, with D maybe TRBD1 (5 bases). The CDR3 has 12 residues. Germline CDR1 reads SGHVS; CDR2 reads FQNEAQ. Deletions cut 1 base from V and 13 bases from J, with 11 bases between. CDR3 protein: CASSLVTAHQYF. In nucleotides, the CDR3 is TGTGCCAGCAGCTTAGTGACAGCCCACCAGTACTTC.

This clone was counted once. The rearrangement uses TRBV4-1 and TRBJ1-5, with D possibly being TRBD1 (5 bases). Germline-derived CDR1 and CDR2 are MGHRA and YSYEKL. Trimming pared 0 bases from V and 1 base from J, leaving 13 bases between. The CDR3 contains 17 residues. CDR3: CASSQDIRTRSNQPQHF. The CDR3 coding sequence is TGCGCCAGCAGCCAAGATATCCGGACACGGAGCAATCAGCCCCAGCATTTT.

CDR3 residues: CASSQDRRALGDEQFF. Here the CDR3 DNA reads TGTGCCAGCAGCCAAGATAGGAGGGCCCTAGGGGATGAGCAGTTCTTC. The chain couples TRBV4-2 to TRBJ2-1; D is perhaps TRBD2 (6 bases). The CDR3 consists of 16 residues. Trimming stripped 0 bases from V and 8 bases from J, with 17 bases between. Germline V gene sequence: CDR1 LGHNA, CDR2 YNFKEQ.

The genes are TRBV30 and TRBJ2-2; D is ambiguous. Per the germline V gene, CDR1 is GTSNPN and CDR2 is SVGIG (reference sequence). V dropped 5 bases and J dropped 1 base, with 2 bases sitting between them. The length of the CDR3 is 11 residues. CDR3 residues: CAWLNTGELFF. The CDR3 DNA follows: TGTGCCTGGCTGAACACCGGGGAGCTGTTTTTT.

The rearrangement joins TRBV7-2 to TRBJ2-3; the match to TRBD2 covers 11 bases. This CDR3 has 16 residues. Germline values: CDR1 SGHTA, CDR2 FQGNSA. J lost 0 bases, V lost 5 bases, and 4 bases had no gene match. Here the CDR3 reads CASSRIAGGSTDTQYF. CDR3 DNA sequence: TGTGCCAGCAGCAGAATAGCGGGAGGGAGCACAGATACGCAGTATTTT.

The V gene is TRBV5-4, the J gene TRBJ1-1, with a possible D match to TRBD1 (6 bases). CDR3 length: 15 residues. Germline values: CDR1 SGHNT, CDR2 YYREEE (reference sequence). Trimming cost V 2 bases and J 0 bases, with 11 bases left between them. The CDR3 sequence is CASSFQQGLNTEAFF. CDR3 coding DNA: TGTGCCAGCAGCTTTCAGCAGGGGTTGAACACTGAAGCTTTCTTT.

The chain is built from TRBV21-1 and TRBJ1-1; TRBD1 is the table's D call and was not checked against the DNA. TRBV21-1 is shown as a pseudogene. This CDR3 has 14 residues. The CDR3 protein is CASSAIRDRAEAFF. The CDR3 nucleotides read TGTGCCAGCTCGGCGATCCGGGACAGGGCTGAAGCTTTCTTT.

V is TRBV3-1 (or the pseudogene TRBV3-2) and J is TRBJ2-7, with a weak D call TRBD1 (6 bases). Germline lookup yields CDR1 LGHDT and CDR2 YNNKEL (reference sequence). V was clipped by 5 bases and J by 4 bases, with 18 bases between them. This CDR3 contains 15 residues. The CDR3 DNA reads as TGTGCCAGCAGCACCTATAGACAGGCGCGGTACGAGCAGTACTTC. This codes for CASSTYRQARYEQYF.

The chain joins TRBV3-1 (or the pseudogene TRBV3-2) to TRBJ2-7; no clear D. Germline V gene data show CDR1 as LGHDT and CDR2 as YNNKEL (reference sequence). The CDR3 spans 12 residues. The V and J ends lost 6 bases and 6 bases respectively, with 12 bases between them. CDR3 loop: CASRLPACEQYF. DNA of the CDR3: TGTGCCAGCAGGCTACCTGCTTGCGAGCAGTACTTC.

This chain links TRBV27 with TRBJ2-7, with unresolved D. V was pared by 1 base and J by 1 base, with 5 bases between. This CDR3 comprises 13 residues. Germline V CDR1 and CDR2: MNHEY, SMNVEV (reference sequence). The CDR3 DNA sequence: TGTGCCAGCAGTTTATTTCCATCCTACGAGCAGTACTTC. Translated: CASSLFPSYEQYF.

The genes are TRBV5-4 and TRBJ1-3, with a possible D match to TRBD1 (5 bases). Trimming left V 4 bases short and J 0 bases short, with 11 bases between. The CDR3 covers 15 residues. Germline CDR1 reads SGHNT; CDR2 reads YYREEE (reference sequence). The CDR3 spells CASSHGGDSGNTIYF. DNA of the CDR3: TGTGCCAGCAGCCACGGGGGTGACTCTGGAAACACCATATATTTT.

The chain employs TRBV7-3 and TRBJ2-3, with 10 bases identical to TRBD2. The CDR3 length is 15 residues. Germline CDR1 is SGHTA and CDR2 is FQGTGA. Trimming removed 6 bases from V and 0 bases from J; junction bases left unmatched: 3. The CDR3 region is CASSWTSGSTDTQYF. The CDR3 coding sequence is TGTGCCAGCAGTTGGACTAGCGGAAGCACAGATACGCAGTATTTT.

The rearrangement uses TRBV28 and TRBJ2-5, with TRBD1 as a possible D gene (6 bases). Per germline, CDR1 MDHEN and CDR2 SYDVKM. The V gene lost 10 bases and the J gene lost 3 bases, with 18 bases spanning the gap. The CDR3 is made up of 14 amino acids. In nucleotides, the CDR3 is TGTGCCACAGGGGTCACGACCTACGAAGAGACCCAGTACTTC. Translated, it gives CATGVTTYEETQYF.

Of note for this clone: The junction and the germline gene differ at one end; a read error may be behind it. The CDR3 sequence: CASSLGHGDTIYF. CDR3 in DNA: TGCGCCAGCAGCCTGGGGCATGGAGACACCATATATTTT. V usage is TRBV5-1 and J usage is TRBJ1-3; perhaps TRBD1 as D (5 bases). Germline loops: CDR1 SGHRS, CDR2 YFSETQ. The CDR3 is 13 amino acids. The whole variable domain, filled in from reference TRBV5-1 and TRBJ1-3, reads KAGVTQTPRYLIKTRGQQVTLSCSPISGHRSVSWYQQTPGQGLQFLFEYFSETQRNKGNFPGRFSGRQFSNSRSEMNVSTLELGDSALYLCASSLGHGDTIYFGEGSWLTVV.